This TCR beta chain was identified during a study of patients and donors after allogeneic stem cell transplantation. Germline CDR1 and CDR2: SEHNR and FQNEAQ (reference sequence). V was cut by 5 bases and J by 3 bases, with 11 bases left in between. There are 14 residues in the CDR3. This clonotype was detected a few times. TCRdb reanalysed the RT-PCR reads using MiXCR and keeps one entry per CDR3 protein. The table lists about a million distinct CDR3 sequences, under 20% of them singletons. This clonotype was sampled from a human donor who was either an allogeneic HSCT recipient or a stem cell or donor lymphocyte infusion donor (not recorded which). It is not recorded whose cells these are; they may come from a transplant donor. Sequenced: blood, either unsorted or a sorted T cell fraction (not recorded which). This chain uses TRBV7-9 with TRBJ2-1, with D possibly TRBD2 on 6 matching bases. The CDR3 nucleotides read TGTGCCAGCAGCGTCCCTAGCGACTACAATGAGCAGTTCTTC. This encodes CASSVPSDYNEQFF.